The 25 T cell receptor beta chains below come from one sample, sequenced in a study of T-cell memory formation after mild COVID-19. TCRdb processed the 5' RACE reads anew with MiXCR; each CDR3 protein has one entry. The repertoire has about half a million distinct CDR3 sequences, 15% to 20% of them found once; the top ten carry roughly an eighth. The specimen sequenced was PBMCs or a T cell subset sorted from them (not recorded which). The receptors were sampled from an adult woman who had mild COVID-19 (a few samples of this study predate the infection). Cell type and time point are not known.

This chain links TRBV6-5 with TRBJ2-1, with 8 bases matching TRBD2. This CDR3 comprises 14 residues. CDR1 is MNHEY and CDR2 is SVGAGI in the germline V gene. V was clipped by 4 bases and J by 9 bases; unmatched bases: 8. The CDR3 nucleotides are TGTGCCAGCAGTTGCAGCGGGAGTGGGTGTGAGCAGTTCTTC. Translated: CASSCSGSGCEQFF.

This clonotype has more than one count but fewer than ten. The chain recombines TRBV4-3 with TRBJ2-4; the D is unclear. CDR1 is LGHNA and CDR2 is YSLEER in the germline V gene. The germline V and J ends were trimmed by 0 bases and 0 bases, with 12 bases remaining between them. This CDR3 has 17 residues. The CDR3 region has the DNA TGCGCCAGCAGCCAAGAAGTCTGGGCTCAAGCCAAAAACATTCAGTACTTC. Translation: CASSQEVWAQAKNIQYF.

J is TRBJ2-1 and V is TRBV29-1; D ambiguous. Germline CDR1 is SQVTM and CDR2 is ANQGSEA. Trimming shortened V by 6 bases and J by 4 bases, and 25 bases separated the two germline ends. The CDR3 sequence is 17 residues long. The CDR3 DNA reads as TGCAGCGTCAAAAAAGGGCCTAAGTCTTCTCCTTACAATGAGCAGTTCTTC. This codes for CSVKKGPKSSPYNEQFF.

This clonotype was observed a handful of times. The V gene is TRBV12-3 or TRBV12-4, the J gene TRBJ2-1, with 9 bases identical to TRBD1. CDR3 length: 15 residues. V was clipped by 7 bases and J by 9 bases; unmatched bases: 13. Here the CDR3 DNA reads TGTGCCAGCACCACTAGGGGGACAGGGTTCGGTGAGCAGTTCTTC. Its translation: CASTTRGTGFGEQFF.

This clonotype was counted between two and nine times. CDR3 DNA sequence: TGTGCCAGCAGCTTCGGCACTAGCGGACTCGCGGAGACCCAGTACTTC. Translation gives CASSFGTSGLAETQYF. This chain connects TRBV5-4 to TRBJ2-5, with 8 bases matching TRBD2. The CDR3 spans 16 residues. Germline V lookup: CDR1 SGHNT, CDR2 YYREEE (reference sequence). Trimming at V came to 2 bases and at J to 5 bases, leaving 11 bases not matched to a gene.

This clonotype was seen more than once but under ten times. The V gene is TRBV18, the J gene TRBJ2-7; D remains ambiguous. The germline V gene has CDR1 KGHSH and CDR2 LQKENI. Trimming stripped 3 bases from V and 6 bases from J, with 12 bases between. This CDR3 contains 13 residues. The CDR3, as DNA: TGTGCCAGCTCACCCCTCCGGGCGAGCGAGCAGTACTTC. Translating it yields CASSPLRASEQYF.

V is TRBV7-9 and J is TRBJ2-1, with D possibly matching TRBD2 (7 bases). This CDR3 is built from 15 residues. Between the trimmed V and J ends, which lost 5 bases and 8 bases, there was a span of 19 bases. Germline values: CDR1 SEHNR, CDR2 FQNEAQ (reference sequence). The chain's CDR3 is CASSLEGGAPDEQFF. The CDR3 region has the DNA TGTGCCAGCAGCCTTGAAGGGGGGGCACCCGATGAGCAGTTCTTC.

This clonotype was observed at least ten times. This chain uses TRBV13 with TRBJ1-5; tentatively, D is TRBD1 (5 bases). The germline V gene has CDR1 PRHDT and CDR2 FYEKMQ (reference sequence). The CDR3 length is 15 residues. Between the trimmed V and J ends, which lost 5 bases and 4 bases, there was a span of 15 bases. Here the CDR3 reads CASSLGTGRNQPQHF. In DNA, the CDR3 is TGTGCCAGCAGCCTCGGGACGGGTCGTAATCAGCCCCAGCATTTT.

This clonotype came up a few times. This sequence joins TRBV25-1 and TRBJ2-7; 7 bases align to TRBD2. This CDR3 contains 16 residues. Looked up from germline, CDR1 is MGHDK and CDR2 is SYGVNS. Trimming at V came to 6 bases and at J to 1 base, leaving 12 bases not matched to a gene. This chain's CDR3 is CASRDSGGTGSYEQYF. CDR3 nucleotides: TGTGCCAGCAGGGACTCCGGGGGGACCGGATCCTACGAGCAGTACTTC.

V gene TRBV4-3 combines with J gene TRBJ2-1, with D unresolved. The CDR3 is made up of 15 amino acids. Per the germline V gene, CDR1 is LGHNA and CDR2 is YSLEER. The V end was cut by 2 bases, the J end by 3 bases, with 11 bases between. The CDR3 region is CASSQLRYGYNEQFF. Written as DNA, the CDR3 is TGCGCCAGCAGCCAATTGCGCTACGGCTACAATGAGCAGTTCTTC.

V and J are TRBV4-2 and TRBJ2-3; unclear D gene. V lost 0 bases to trimming and J lost 2 bases, with 9 bases between them. Germline CDR1 LGHNA, CDR2 YNFKEQ. This CDR3 has 15 residues. The CDR3 bases are TGTGCCAGCAGCCAAGATCCCAGCAACACAGATACGCAGTATTTT. Amino acids: CASSQDPSNTDTQYF.

This chain links TRBV25-1 with TRBJ2-4; D gene ambiguous. Germline V gene data show CDR1 as MGHDK and CDR2 as SYGVNS. V lost 8 bases to trimming and J lost 7 bases, with 9 bases between them. This CDR3 has 11 amino acids. The CDR3 sequence: CASAKLNIQYF. CDR3 coding DNA: TGTGCCAGCGCCAAGTTGAACATTCAGTACTTC.

This clonotype was detected ten times or more. The chain uses TRBV5-1 and TRBJ1-5, with a possible D match to TRBD1 (5 bases). Trimming left V 4 bases short and J 1 base short, with 9 bases between. The CDR3 runs to 14 residues. Per the germline V gene, CDR1 is SGHRS and CDR2 is YFSETQ. The CDR3 DNA is TGCGCCAGCAGCGGGGGGGACAGCAATCAGCCCCAGCATTTT. Protein product: CASSGGDSNQPQHF.

The rearrangement uses TRBV12-3 or TRBV12-4 and TRBJ1-2; possible D gene TRBD1, 6 bases. Trimming shortened V by 4 bases and J by 3 bases, and 12 bases separated the two germline ends. This CDR3 is built from 14 residues. The CDR3 here is CASSSQSGDYGYTF. The CDR3, as DNA: TGTGCCAGCAGTTCCCAATCAGGGGACTATGGCTACACCTTC.

The table lists this clonotype with a few counts. The chain recombines TRBV11-2 with TRBJ1-2, with 8 nucleotides matching TRBD1. V was clipped by 1 base and J by 2 bases; unmatched bases: 3. The CDR3 has 15 residues. Per germline, CDR1 SGHAT and CDR2 FQNNGV. In DNA, the CDR3 is TGTGCCAGCAGCTTAGTAGCAGGGGGCAACTATGGCTACACCTTC. Protein product: CASSLVAGGNYGYTF.

This clonotype was seen more than once but under ten times. The chain recombines TRBV5-1 with TRBJ1-2; D ambiguous. The CDR3 covers 9 residues. Germline V gene sequence: CDR1 SGHRS, CDR2 YFSETQ. V lost 8 bases and J 8 bases, leaving 7 bases between the germline ends. CDR3: CARGSGYTF. CDR3 nucleotides: TGCGCCAGAGGGTCCGGCTACACCTTC.

This CDR3 is CSANSYEQYF. In DNA, the CDR3 is TGCAGTGCTAATAGCTACGAGCAGTACTTC. J is TRBJ2-7 and V is TRBV20-1; D remains ambiguous. Germline V gene lookup returns CDR1 DFQATT and CDR2 SNEGSKA (reference sequence). The CDR3 sequence is 10 residues long. V lost 4 bases and J lost 3, with 4 bases in between.

In this sample, this clonotype turned up a few times. The chain employs TRBV5-1 and TRBJ2-7, with D unresolved. Between the trimmed V and J ends, which lost 4 bases and 7 bases, there was a span of 15 bases. There are 13 residues in the CDR3. Germline-derived CDR1 and CDR2 are SGHRS and YFSETQ. The CDR3 loop is CASSATDLGEQYF. The CDR3, as DNA: TGCGCCAGCAGCGCTACTGATCTTGGAGAGCAGTACTTC.

J is TRBJ1-2 and V is TRBV5-6, with D possibly matching TRBD1 (6 bases). The CDR3 has 14 amino acids. The germline V gene encodes CDR1 SGHDT and CDR2 YYEEEE. Trimming cost V 0 bases and J 4 bases, with 10 bases left between them. The CDR3 DNA reads TGTGCCAGCAGCTTGGTGGCCAGGGGCTATGGCTACACCTTC. Encoded protein: CASSLVARGYGYTF.

The V gene is TRBV5-1, the J gene TRBJ2-4; 10 nucleotides align to TRBD1. The germline gives CDR1 SGHRS, CDR2 YFSETQ. This CDR3 spans 16 amino acids. After removal of 0 bases from V and 4 bases from J, the junction contained 4 bases not matched to a gene. The CDR3 loop reads CASSLDAGQGKNIQYF. Written as DNA, the CDR3 is TGCGCCAGCAGCTTGGACGCGGGACAGGGGAAAAACATTCAGTACTTC.

This chain joins TRBV6-1 and TRBJ2-3; 13 nucleotides agree with TRBD2. The trim removed 4 bases at V and 6 bases at J, leaving 7 bases unmatched. CDR3 length: 16 amino acids. CDR1 is MNHNS and CDR2 is SASEGT in the germline V gene. CDR3: CASSGWTSGSRDTQYF. Written as DNA, the CDR3 is TGTGCCAGCAGTGGGTGGACTAGCGGGAGTCGGGATACGCAGTATTTT.

This clonotype appeared a few times. The chain joins TRBV7-9 to TRBJ2-7; D is ambiguous. Between the trimmed V and J ends, which lost 3 bases and 0 bases, there was a span of 12 bases. The CDR3 contains 15 residues. Germline lookup yields CDR1 SEHNR and CDR2 FQNEAQ (reference sequence). Here the CDR3 DNA reads TGTGCCAGCAGCTTCTATGAAGATCACTCCTACGAGCAGTACTTC. Amino acids: CASSFYEDHSYEQYF.

This chain uses TRBV24-1 with TRBJ2-2; D uncertain. The CDR3 has 16 amino acids. The germline V gene has CDR1 KGHDR and CDR2 SFDVKD. V dropped 3 bases and J dropped 1 base, with 11 bases sitting between them. The CDR3 reads CATSDLGPGNTGELFF. In DNA, the CDR3 is TGTGCCACCAGTGATCTAGGCCCCGGGAACACCGGGGAGCTGTTTTTT.

This clonotype turned up a few times. The chain combines TRBV5-4 with TRBJ2-5, with D perhaps TRBD2 (5 bases). Germline assignment: CDR1 SGHNT and CDR2 YYREEE (reference sequence). V was pared by 4 bases and J by 2 bases, with 9 bases between. This CDR3 comprises 13 residues. CDR3 nucleotide sequence: TGTGCCAGCAGCGCGGGCTTTCAAGAGACCCAGTACTTC. The encoded protein is CASSAGFQETQYF. Looking up the rest from reference TRBV5-4 and TRBJ2-5 gives the full variable domain: ETGVTQSPTHLIKTRGQQVTLRCSSQSGHNTVSWYQQALGQGPQFIFQYYREEENGRGNFPPRFSGLQFPNYSSELNVNALELDDSALYLCASSAGFQETQYFGPGTRLLVL.

The rearrangement joins TRBV29-1 to TRBJ2-5, with D perhaps TRBD1 (6 bases). Germline V CDR1 and CDR2: SQVTM, ANQGSEA. Deletions cut 7 bases from V and 2 bases from J, with 17 bases between. There are 14 residues in the CDR3. This CDR3 is CSAIPGHLQETQYF. In DNA form, the CDR3 reads TGCAGCGCGATACCGGGACACCTACAAGAGACCCAGTACTTC.